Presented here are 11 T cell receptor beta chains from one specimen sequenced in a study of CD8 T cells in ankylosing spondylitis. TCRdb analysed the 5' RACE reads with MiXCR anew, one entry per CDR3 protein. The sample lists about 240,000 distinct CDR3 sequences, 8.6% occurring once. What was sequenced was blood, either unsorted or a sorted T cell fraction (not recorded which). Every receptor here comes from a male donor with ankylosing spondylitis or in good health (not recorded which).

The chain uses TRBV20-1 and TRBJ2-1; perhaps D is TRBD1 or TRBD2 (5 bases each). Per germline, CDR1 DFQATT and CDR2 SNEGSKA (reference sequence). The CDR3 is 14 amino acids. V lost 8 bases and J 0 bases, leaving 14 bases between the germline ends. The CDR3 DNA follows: TGCAGTACCCCGGGACCCAGCTCCTACAATGAGCAGTTCTTC. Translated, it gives CSTPGPSSYNEQFF.

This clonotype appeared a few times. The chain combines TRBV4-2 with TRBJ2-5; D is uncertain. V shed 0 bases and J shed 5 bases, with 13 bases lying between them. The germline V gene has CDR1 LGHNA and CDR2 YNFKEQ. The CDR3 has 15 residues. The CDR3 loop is CASSQDRRTRETQYF. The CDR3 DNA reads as TGTGCCAGCAGCCAAGACAGGAGAACTCGGGAGACCCAGTACTTC.

The CDR3 reads CSARDGAGFADTQYF. The CDR3 nucleotides are TGCAGTGCTAGGGACGGGGCCGGGTTTGCAGATACGCAGTATTTT. This chain uses TRBV20-1 with TRBJ2-3; D might be TRBD1 or TRBD2, each matching 5 bases. Deletions cut 3 bases from V and 4 bases from J, with 17 bases between. The CDR3 contains 15 residues. Germline V gene sequence: CDR1 DFQATT, CDR2 SNEGSKA (reference sequence).

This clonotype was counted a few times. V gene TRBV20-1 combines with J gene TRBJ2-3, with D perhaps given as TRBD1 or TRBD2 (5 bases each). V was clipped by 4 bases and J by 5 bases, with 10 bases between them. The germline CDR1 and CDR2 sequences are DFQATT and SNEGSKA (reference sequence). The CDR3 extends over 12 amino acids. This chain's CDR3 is CSATSGRDTQYF. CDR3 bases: TGCAGTGCTACGTCAGGGAGAGATACGCAGTATTTT.

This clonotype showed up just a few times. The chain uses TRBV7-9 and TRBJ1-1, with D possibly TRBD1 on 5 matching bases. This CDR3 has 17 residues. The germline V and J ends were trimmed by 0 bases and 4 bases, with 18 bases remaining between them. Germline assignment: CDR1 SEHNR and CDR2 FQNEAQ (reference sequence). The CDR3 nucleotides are TGTGCCAGCAGCTTAGCAAGTGAGTGGGGCCTGGGCACTGAAGCTTTCTTT. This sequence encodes CASSLASEWGLGTEAFF.

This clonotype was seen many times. The CDR3 loop is CASSTTVNSYEQYF. The CDR3, as DNA: TGCGCCAGCAGCACGACAGTGAACTCCTACGAGCAGTACTTC. The chain recombines TRBV5-1 with TRBJ2-7; D may be TRBD1 (5 bases). V was trimmed by 4 bases and J by 0 bases, leaving 11 bases between them. This CDR3 is 14 amino acids long. CDR1 and CDR2 from the germline V gene are SGHRS and YFSETQ.

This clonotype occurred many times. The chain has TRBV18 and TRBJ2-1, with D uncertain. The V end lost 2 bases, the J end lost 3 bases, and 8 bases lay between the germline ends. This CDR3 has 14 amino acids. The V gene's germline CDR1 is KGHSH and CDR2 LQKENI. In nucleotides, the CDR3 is TGTGCCAGCTCACCAGCAGGCCGCTACAATGAGCAGTTCTTC. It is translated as CASSPAGRYNEQFF.

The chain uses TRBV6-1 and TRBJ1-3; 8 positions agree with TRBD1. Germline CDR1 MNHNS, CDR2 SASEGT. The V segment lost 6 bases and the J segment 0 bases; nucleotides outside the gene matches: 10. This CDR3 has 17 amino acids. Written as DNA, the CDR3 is TGTGCCAGCAGCCGAGGACAGGGTGCTTACTCTGGAAACACCATATATTTT. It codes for CASSRGQGAYSGNTIYF.

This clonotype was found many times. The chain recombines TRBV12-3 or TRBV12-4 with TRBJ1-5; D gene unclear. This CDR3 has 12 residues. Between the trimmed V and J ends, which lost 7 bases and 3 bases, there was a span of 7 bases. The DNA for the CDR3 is TGTGCCAGCACCTGGGACAATCAGCCCCAGCATTTT. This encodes CASTWDNQPQHF.

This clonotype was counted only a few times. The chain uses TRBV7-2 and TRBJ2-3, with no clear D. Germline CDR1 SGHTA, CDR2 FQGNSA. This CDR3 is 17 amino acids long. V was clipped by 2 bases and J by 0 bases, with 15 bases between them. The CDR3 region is CASSLLGHTLSTDTQYF. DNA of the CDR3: TGTGCCAGCAGCTTATTAGGGCACACCCTCAGCACAGATACGCAGTATTTT.

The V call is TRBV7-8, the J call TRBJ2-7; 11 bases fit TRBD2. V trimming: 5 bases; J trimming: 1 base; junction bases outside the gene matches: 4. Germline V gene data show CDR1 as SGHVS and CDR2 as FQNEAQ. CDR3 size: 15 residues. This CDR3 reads CASSTTSGGSYEQYF. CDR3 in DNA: TGTGCCAGCAGCACCACTAGCGGGGGTTCCTACGAGCAGTACTTC. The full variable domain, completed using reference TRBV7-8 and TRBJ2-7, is GAGVSQSPRYKVAKRGQDVALRCDPISGHVSLFWYQQALGQGPEFLTYFQNEAQLDKSGLPSDRFFAERPEGSVSTLKIQRTQQEDSAVYLCASSTTSGGSYEQYFGPGTRLTVT.